The TCR beta chain under discussion was sequenced for a study of T cell responses to AZD1222 COVID-19 vaccine. General observations from the study: Donors in the cohort were predominantly white British and more often female, and clonal diversity was possibly underestimated. Repertoire sampling occurred only after the peak T cell response.

The CDR3 sequence is 13 residues long. Germline V gene lookup returns CDR1 MNHNY and CDR2 SVGAGI (reference sequence). V lost 2 bases, J lost 4 bases, and 6 bases lay in between. Concerning this clone itself: No antigen is known for it.

TCRdb's table, derived via immunoSEQ multiplex PCR, lists solely in-frame clones and lacks some. The sample shows tens of thousands of clones, roughly 90% of them seen only once. The chain employs TRBV6-6 and TRBJ1-5; no definite D call. The sample in question was peripheral blood, obtained on day 0 of AZD1222 vaccination. This receptor was obtained from an adult in good health. The CDR3 loop reads CASSYGPNQPQHF. The CDR3 DNA reads TGTGCCAGCAGTTACGGTCCAAATCAGCCCCAGCATTTT.